These T cell receptor beta chains were read from a single sample in a study of chemoradiotherapy in HPV16-positive cancers. Produced via immunoSEQ multiplex PCR; TCRdb's table is partial and in-frame only. The sample lists under 70,000 clones, roughly nine tenths occurring once. The starting material was blood, obtained from a patient who underwent chemoradiotherapy. The receptors come from a human donor with HPV-associated anogenital cancer. Each CDR3 is given with its conserved first and last residue. The D gene is left open where the match is weak. Clone size is given for some rows only: seen once, a few or many times, or a class if the clone is expanded.

V	size	D	J	CDR3	DNA
TRBV7-6	NA	NA	TRBJ1-5	CASSFGGLGQPQHF	TGTGCCAGCAGCTTCGGGGGGCTAGGACAGCCCCAGCATTTT
TRBV6-5	NA	NA	TRBJ2-3	CASSPTTGTDTQYF	TGTGCCAGCAGTCCTACGACAGGCACAGATACGCAGTATTTT
TRBV29-1	once	NA	TRBJ2-1	CSVEKFGAKGDEQFF	TGCAGCGTTGAAAAGTTCGGCGCCAAGGGGGATGAGCAGTTCTTC
TRBV7-9	NA	NA	TRBJ2-5	CASSLGGGIQETQYF	TGTGCCAGCAGCTTAGGAGGCGGTATTCAAGAGACCCAGTACTTC
TRBV9	NA	TRBD2	TRBJ2-2	CASSVASGTGELFF	TGTGCCAGCAGCGTAGCTAGCGGGACTGGGGAGCTGTTTTTT
TRBV5-1	NA	TRBD1	TRBJ2-7	CASSSGQGAYEQYF	TGCGCCAGCAGTTCGGGACAGGGGGCATACGAGCAGTACTTC
TRBV18	once	NA	TRBJ2-7	CASSPDSSYEQYF	TGTGCCAGCTCACCGGATAGCTCCTACGAGCAGTACTTC
TRBV9	few	NA	TRBJ1-1	CASSPGASNTEAFF	TGTGCCAGCAGCCCCGGGGCCTCAAACACTGAAGCTTTCTTT
TRBV9	NA	NA	TRBJ1-1	CASSEEIRGVGTEAFF	TGTGCCAGCAGCGAGGAAATAAGGGGGGTAGGTACTGAAGCTTTCTTT
TRBV2	NA	TRBD1	TRBJ1-2	CASSQGQGKNYGYTF	TGTGCCAGCAGCCAAGGACAGGGGAAGAACTATGGCTACACCTTC
TRBV7-2	NA	NA	TRBJ1-2	CASSSSGGQNYGYTF	TGTGCCAGCAGCTCAAGCGGGGGGCAAAACTATGGCTACACCTTC
TRBV30	NA	TRBD1	TRBJ1-1	CASSQGWTEAFF	TGTGCCTCTTCACAGGGGTGGACTGAAGCTTTCTTT
TRBV9	NA	NA	TRBJ1-2	CASSVESGFGYYGYTF	TGTGCCAGCAGCGTAGAGTCGGGTTTCGGGTACTATGGCTACACCTTC
TRBV2	NA	NA	TRBJ1-5	CASSRQGNQPQHF	TGTGCCAGCAGTCGGCAGGGCAATCAGCCCCAGCATTTT
TRBV4-1	NA	NA	TRBJ1-5	CASSQDQSRNQPQHF	TGCGCCAGCAGCCAAGATCAGTCTAGGAATCAGCCCCAGCATTTT
TRBV5-4	NA	NA	TRBJ2-5	CAGGPGGIGETQYF	TGTGCCGGGGGGCCAGGGGGGATCGGAGAGACCCAGTACTTC
TRBV6-6	NA	NA	TRBJ1-1	CAGAGDPLNTEAFF	TGTGCCGGGGCAGGGGACCCTTTGAACACTGAAGCTTTCTTT
TRBV7-6	once	TRBD1	TRBJ2-3	CASSPRDRAYTDTQYF	TGTGCCAGCAGCCCTAGGGACAGGGCTTACACAGATACGCAGTATTTT
TRBV28	NA	NA	TRBJ1-2	CASSVGSLGYTF	TGTGCCAGCAGTGTCGGGTCCCTGGGCTACACCTTC
TRBV5-4	NA	NA	TRBJ1-3	CASSPGQSLGNTIYF	TGTGCCAGCAGCCCCGGTCAGTCGCTTGGAAACACCATATATTTT
TRBV7-3	NA	NA	TRBJ2-7	CAPAPGHEQYF	TGTGCCCCCGCCCCAGGCCACGAGCAGTACTTC
TRBV6-1	NA	NA	TRBJ1-1	CASSEVRGRRNTEAFF	TGTGCCAGCAGTGAGGTGAGGGGCCGCAGGAACACTGAAGCTTTCTTT
TRBV30	NA	NA	TRBJ2-1	CAWRRVLEQFF	TGTGCCTGGAGGAGGGTACTGGAGCAGTTCTTC
TRBV9	NA	NA	TRBJ2-1	CASSVGTSNEQFF	TGTGCCAGCAGCGTAGGGACAAGCAATGAGCAGTTCTTC
TRBV2	NA	NA	TRBJ2-7	CASSHRAQGGSSYEQYF	TGTGCCAGCAGTCATCGTGCACAGGGGGGGAGCTCCTACGAGCAGTACTTC
TRBV11-2	NA	TRBD1	TRBJ1-2	CASSLLGGGRGYTF	TGTGCCAGCAGCTTATTGGGAGGGGGCCGTGGCTACACCTTC
TRBV5-4	once	NA	TRBJ2-5	CASSLSGYETQYF	TGTGCCAGCAGCTTGTCGGGGTACGAGACCCAGTACTTC
TRBV5-8	NA	NA	TRBJ2-7	CASSLTRAHEQYF	TGTGCCAGCAGCTTGACTCGCGCCCACGAGCAGTACTTC
TRBV5-1	NA	NA	TRBJ1-2	CASSLAQNTYGRGYTF	TGCGCCAGCAGCTTGGCCCAGAACACCTATGGACGGGGCTACACCTTC
TRBV4-3	NA	NA	TRBJ1-2	CASSQEETRGIYGYTF	TGCGCCAGCAGCCAAGAAGAAACCAGGGGAATCTATGGCTACACCTTC
TRBV18	NA	NA	TRBJ1-3	CASSPQAAGNTIYF	TGTGCCAGCTCACCGCAGGCAGCTGGAAACACCATATATTTT
TRBV13	NA	NA	TRBJ2-7	CASSTLRATMFREQYF	TGTGCCAGCAGCACACTCAGGGCCACCATGTTTAGGGAGCAGTACTTC
TRBV7-6	NA	TRBD1	TRBJ2-2	CASSLIQGDTGELFF	TGTGCCAGCAGCTTAATACAGGGGGACACCGGGGAGCTGTTTTTT
TRBV30	few	NA	TRBJ1-1	CAWRHENTEAFF	TGTGCCTGGAGACACGAGAACACTGAAGCTTTCTTT
TRBV7-9	NA	NA	TRBJ1-6	CASSLGSRVNSPLHF	TGTGCCAGCAGCTTAGGATCCAGGGTGAATTCACCCCTCCACTTT
TRBV27	NA	TRBD1	TRBJ1-4	CASSSGQGFLEKLFF	TGTGCCAGCAGTTCCGGACAGGGCTTTCTTGAAAAACTGTTTTTT
TRBV15	NA	NA	TRBJ1-5	CATSRDVGEPQHF	TGTGCCACCAGCAGAGATGTTGGGGAGCCCCAGCATTTT
TRBV28	NA	TRBD2	TRBJ2-7	CASSLKRGLYEQYF	TGTGCCAGCAGTTTAAAGCGGGGCCTCTACGAGCAGTACTTC
TRBV11-2	NA	NA	TRBJ1-1	CASGQKGANTEAFF	TGTGCCAGCGGCCAAAAAGGGGCAAACACTGAAGCTTTCTTT
TRBV7-3	NA	TRBD2	TRBJ2-3	CASSLKSSGRAADTQYF	TGTGCCAGCAGCTTAAAGTCTAGCGGGAGGGCCGCAGATACGCAGTATTTT
TRBV4-1	NA	NA	TRBJ1-2	CASSQATDYGYTF	TGCGCCAGCAGCCAAGCAACAGACTATGGCTACACCTTC
TRBV10-3	NA	TRBD2	TRBJ2-1	CAISESAASGRLKEQFF	TGTGCCATCAGTGAGTCGGCGGCTAGCGGGAGACTCAAGGAGCAGTTCTTC
TRBV9	NA	NA	TRBJ2-1	CASSVGLSTEQFF	TGTGCCAGCAGCGTAGGACTTAGCACTGAGCAGTTCTTC
TRBV5-6	NA	NA	TRBJ2-7	CASSFGRGYEQYF	TGTGCCAGCAGCTTTGGAAGAGGCTACGAGCAGTACTTC
TRBV7-2	NA	NA	TRBJ1-4	CASSPRGPTNEKLFF	TGTGCCAGCAGCCCTCGGGGTCCCACTAATGAAAAACTGTTTTTT
TRBV7-8	NA	TRBD1	TRBJ2-5	CASSQTGVETQYF	TGTGCCAGCAGCCAGACAGGGGTCGAGACCCAGTACTTC
TRBV6-1	NA	NA	TRBJ2-7	CASSEAYEQYF	TGTGCCAGCAGTGAAGCCTACGAGCAGTACTTC
TRBV4-2	NA	TRBD1	TRBJ2-3	CASSFSKQGVDTQYF	TGTGCCAGCAGCTTCAGTAAACAGGGGGTGGATACGCAGTATTTT